A single sample is the source of the 10 T cell receptor beta chains below, sequenced in a study of T cells in Graves' hyperthyroidism and ophthalmopathy. Amplified TCR beta CDR3 regions came from RNA transcripts. HTBI primers were used for first-round RT-PCR of the TCR CDR3. TCRdb used MiXCR to reprocess the multiplex PCR reads, holding one entry per CDR3 protein. Of roughly 200,000 distinct CDR3 sequences in the sample, approximately 20% were seen once. The sequenced sample was blood. These receptors originate from a man aged 35 to 55 with Graves' hyperthyroidism.

This clonotype was seen repeatedly, ten times or more. The chain is built from TRBV10-3 and TRBJ2-5; 8 bases line up with TRBD2. In germline, CDR1 is ENHRY, CDR2 SYGVKD. The V segment lost 4 bases and the J segment 1 base; nucleotides outside the gene matches: 2. The CDR3 loop spans 14 amino acids. The CDR3 protein is CAISASGGQETQYF. As DNA, the CDR3 is TGTGCCATCAGTGCCAGCGGGGGCCAAGAGACCCAGTACTTC.

V is TRBV18 and J is TRBJ2-3; TRBD2 might be the D (7 bases). Between the trimmed V and J ends, which lost 3 bases and 3 bases, there was a span of 19 bases. The CDR3 covers 17 residues. Germline-derived CDR1 and CDR2 are KGHSH and LQKENI. This chain's CDR3 is CASSPPQGGGRTDTQYF. The CDR3 coding sequence is TGTGCCAGCTCACCCCCCCAGGGAGGGGGGCGTACAGATACGCAGTATTTT. The variable domain in full, completed from reference TRBV18 and TRBJ2-3, reads NAGVMQNPRHLVRRRGQEARLRCSPMKGHSHVYWYRQLPEEGLKFMVYLQKENIIDESGMPKERFSAEFPKEGPSILRIQQVVRGDSAAYFCASSPPQGGGRTDTQYFGPGTRLTVL.

Many counts were recorded for this clonotype. The J gene is TRBJ2-3, the V gene TRBV7-2, with D possibly being TRBD2 (5 bases). Looked up from germline, CDR1 is SGHTA and CDR2 is FQGNSA. V dropped 1 base and J dropped 6 bases, with 11 bases sitting between them. This CDR3 spans 14 amino acids. The DNA of the CDR3 is TGTGCCAGCAGCTTAGGGACTGACGCGGATACGCAGTATTTT. As protein: CASSLGTDADTQYF. The entire variable domain, with the rest obtained from reference TRBV7-2 and TRBJ2-3, is as follows: GAGVSQSPSNKVTEKGKDVELRCDPISGHTALYWYRQSLGQGLEFLIYFQGNSAPDKSGLPSDRFSAERTGGSVSTLTIQRTQQEDSAVYLCASSLGTDADTQYFGPGTRLTVL.

This clonotype was recorded many times. The chain combines TRBV20-1 with TRBJ2-7; 10 positions agree with TRBD1. The V gene end was trimmed by 1 base and the J gene end by 2 bases; junction bases not matched to a gene: 8. The CDR3 is 16 amino acids. The germline V gene has CDR1 DFQATT and CDR2 SNEGSKA (reference sequence). CDR3 loop: CSARGRRDRGAYEQYF. CDR3 sequence (DNA): TGCAGTGCTAGAGGGCGCCGGGACAGGGGTGCCTACGAGCAGTACTTC.

In the case of this clonotype: A much larger clone differs by one base, so this may be a read error. V is TRBV7-3 and J is TRBJ2-1; 8 bases map to TRBD1. The CDR3 covers 14 residues. V shed 4 bases, J shed 3 bases, and the junction held 2 bases outside the gene matches. Germline CDR1 reads SGHTA; CDR2 reads FQGTGA. The CDR3 region is CASSSQGDYNEQFF. The CDR3 DNA reads TGTGCCAGCAGCTCACAGGGGGACTACAATGAGCAGTTCTTC.

This clonotype has only a few counts. The chain recombines TRBV6-2 or TRBV6-3 with TRBJ2-7; D ambiguous. The germline gives CDR1 MNHEY, CDR2 SVGEGT. CDR3 length: 11 amino acids. V was trimmed by 6 bases and J by 6 bases, leaving 9 bases between them. The CDR3: CASRQPGEQYF. CDR3 DNA sequence: TGTGCCAGCAGACAGCCGGGCGAGCAGTACTTC.

This clonotype appeared a single time. The rearrangement links TRBV12-3 or TRBV12-4 to TRBJ2-1; D remains unclear. V lost 3 bases to trimming and J lost 6 bases, with 9 bases between them. The CDR3 loop spans 13 amino acids. CDR3 residues: CASSFGQSNEQFF. CDR3 nucleotide sequence: TGTGCCAGCAGTTTCGGGCAGAGCAATGAGCAGTTCTTC.

This clonotype was seen many times. The rearrangement uses TRBV28 and TRBJ1-1, with 7 bases aligning to TRBD1. The CDR3 consists of 13 residues. Germline V gene data show CDR1 as MDHEN and CDR2 as SYDVKM. J was trimmed by 0 bases and V by 8 bases; bases with no gene match: 3. CDR3 nucleotides: TGTGCCAGCGCGGGACAGATGAACACTGAAGCTTTCTTT. The encoded protein is CASAGQMNTEAFF.

The V and J genes are TRBV20-1 and TRBJ2-3; 14 nucleotides match TRBD2. Germline assignment: CDR1 DFQATT and CDR2 SNEGSKA (reference sequence). The CDR3 length is 16 residues. Trimming removed 8 bases from V and 0 bases from J; junction bases left unmatched: 7. CDR3: CSTGTSGGSSTDTQYF. Here the CDR3 DNA reads TGCAGTACTGGGACTAGCGGGGGATCTAGCACAGATACGCAGTATTTT.

This clonotype has a count of ten or more. The chain couples TRBV7-2 to TRBJ2-5, with 13 bases fitting TRBD2. The CDR3 loop spans 16 amino acids. V was clipped by 5 bases and J by 7 bases; unmatched bases: 10. Germline V gene data show CDR1 as SGHTA and CDR2 as FQGNSA. The CDR3 reads CASSTGLAGAQGTQYF. CDR3 DNA sequence: TGTGCCAGCAGCACCGGACTAGCGGGGGCACAGGGGACCCAGTACTTC.